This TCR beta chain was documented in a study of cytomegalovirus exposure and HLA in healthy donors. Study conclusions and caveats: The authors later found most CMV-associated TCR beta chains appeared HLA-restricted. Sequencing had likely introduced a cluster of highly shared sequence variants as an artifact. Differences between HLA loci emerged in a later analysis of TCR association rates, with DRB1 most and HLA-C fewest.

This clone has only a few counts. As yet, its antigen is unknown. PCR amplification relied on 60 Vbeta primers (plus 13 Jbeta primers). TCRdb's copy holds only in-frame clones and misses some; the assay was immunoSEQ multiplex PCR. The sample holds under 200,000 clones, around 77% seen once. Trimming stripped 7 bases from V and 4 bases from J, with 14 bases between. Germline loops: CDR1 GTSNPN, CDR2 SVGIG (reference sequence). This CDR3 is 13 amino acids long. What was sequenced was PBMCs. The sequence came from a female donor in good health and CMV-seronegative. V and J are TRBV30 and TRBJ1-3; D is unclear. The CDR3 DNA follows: TGTGCCTCCCTTAGAGATAACGGAAACACCATATATTTT. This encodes CASLRDNGNTIYF.